Listed here is a single TCR beta chain. The data originate from a study of blood T cell repertoires in COVID-19. Study-level background: PBMCs, B-cell-depleted T cells, or T cells were the source of the cDNA or gDNA that made up the material.

Trimming left V 7 bases short and J 4 bases short, with 11 bases between. CDR3 size: 13 residues. What the recovered Cohort 3 donors had was two negative PCRs, clearance, or symptom resolution. Repertoires were generated with immunoSEQ multiplex PCR, while TCRdb's copy carries only in-frame clones and drops some. The data contain about 260,000 clones, approximately 92% of them singletons. Sequencing was done on a sample of PBMCs or T cells enriched from blood (not recorded which). The chain joins TRBV5-3 to TRBJ1-4, with D tentatively TRBD1 (6 bases). TRBV5-3 is known as an ORF, though its function is uncertain. The clonotype comes from a woman between 18 and 29 years old who had recovered from COVID-19. The CDR3 sequence: CARPQGFNEKLFF. For the CDR3, the DNA is TGTGCCAGACCACAGGGATTTAATGAAAAACTGTTTTTT.